Included here is one T cell receptor (beta chain) sequence, with context. The repertoire was sequenced with immunoSEQ multiplex PCR; TCRdb's copy has only in-frame clones and lacks some. The top ten clones hold approximately 1.8% of a sample with roughly 680,000 clones, over 60% of them seen once. The V segment lost 5 bases and the J segment 0 bases; nucleotides outside the gene matches: 7. Germline-derived CDR1 and CDR2 are MNHNY and SVGAGI (reference sequence). CDR3 length: 15 amino acids. The data are from a study of shared clonotypes between healthy human individuals. The sequence derives from a woman aged 25 to 39 in good health. The rearrangement links TRBV6-6 to TRBJ2-7; 7 bases are a match to TRBD2. Sequenced input: memory CD4+ T cells sorted from blood. The subset denotes: CD45RA-negative fraction. The DNA of the CDR3 is TGTGCCAGCAGTCCCCCTAGCGGTCTCTCCTACGAGCAGTACTTC. It is translated as CASSPPSGLSYEQYF.